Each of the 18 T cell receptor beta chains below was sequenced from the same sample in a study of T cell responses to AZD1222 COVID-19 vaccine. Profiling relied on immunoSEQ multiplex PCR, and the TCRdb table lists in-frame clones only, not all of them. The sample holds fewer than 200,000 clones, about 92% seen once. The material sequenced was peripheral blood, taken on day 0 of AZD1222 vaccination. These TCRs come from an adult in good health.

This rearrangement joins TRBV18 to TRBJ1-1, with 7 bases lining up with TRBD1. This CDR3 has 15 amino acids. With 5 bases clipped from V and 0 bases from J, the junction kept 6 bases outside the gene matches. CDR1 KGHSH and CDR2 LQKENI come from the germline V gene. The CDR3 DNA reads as TGTGCCAGCTCAGCGGTGGGACAGCTGAACACTGAAGCTTTCTTT. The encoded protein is CASSAVGQLNTEAFF.

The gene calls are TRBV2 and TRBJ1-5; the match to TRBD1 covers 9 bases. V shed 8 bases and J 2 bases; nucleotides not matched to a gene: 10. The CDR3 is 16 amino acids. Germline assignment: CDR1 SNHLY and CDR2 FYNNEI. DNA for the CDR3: TGTGCCAGCGGGGGGATCTGGACAGGGGGCAATCAGCCCCAGCATTTT. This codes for CASGGIWTGGNQPQHF.

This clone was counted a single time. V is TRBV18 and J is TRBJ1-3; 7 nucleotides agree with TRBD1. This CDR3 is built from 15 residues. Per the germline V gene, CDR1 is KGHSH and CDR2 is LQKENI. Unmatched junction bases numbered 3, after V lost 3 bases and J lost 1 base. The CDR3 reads CASSPDRVSGNTIYF. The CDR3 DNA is TGTGCCAGCTCACCCGACAGGGTTTCTGGAAACACCATATATTTT. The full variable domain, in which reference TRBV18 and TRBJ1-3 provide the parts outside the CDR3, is NAGVMQNPRHLVRRRGQEARLRCSPMKGHSHVYWYRQLPEEGLKFMVYLQKENIIDESGMPKERFSAEFPKEGPSILRIQQVVRGDSAAYFCASSPDRVSGNTIYFGEGSWLTVV.

The DNA for the CDR3 is TGTGCCAGCACCCGGGGCTCGACTACAGGGGGCGCCAATTATGGCTACACCTTC. Translation gives CASTRGSTTGGANYGYTF. V usage is TRBV2 and J usage is TRBJ1-2; 9 bases line up with TRBD1. J was trimmed by 5 bases and V by 7 bases; bases with no gene match: 20. Germline V gene lookup returns CDR1 SNHLY and CDR2 FYNNEI. The CDR3 is 18 amino acids. Full variable domain (remainder filled in from reference TRBV2 and TRBJ1-2): EPEVTQTPSHQVTQMGQEVILRCVPISNHLYFYWYRQILGQKVEFLVSFYNNEISEKSEIFDDQFSVERPDGSNFTLKIRSTKLEDSAMYFCASTRGSTTGGANYGYTFGSGTRLTVV.

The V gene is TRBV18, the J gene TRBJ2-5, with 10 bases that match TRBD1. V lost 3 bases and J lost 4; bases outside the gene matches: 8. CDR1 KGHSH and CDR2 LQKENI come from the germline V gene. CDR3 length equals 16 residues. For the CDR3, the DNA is TGTGCCAGCTCACCCCCCGGGACAGGGGTCCCAGAGACCCAGTACTTC. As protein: CASSPPGTGVPETQYF.

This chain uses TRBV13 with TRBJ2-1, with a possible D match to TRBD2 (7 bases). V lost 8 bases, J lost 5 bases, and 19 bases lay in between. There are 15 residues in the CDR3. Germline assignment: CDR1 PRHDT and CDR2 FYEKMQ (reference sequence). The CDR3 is CASRGRGLGDNEQFF. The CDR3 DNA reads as TGTGCCAGCCGGGGGCGGGGGTTGGGCGACAATGAGCAGTTCTTC. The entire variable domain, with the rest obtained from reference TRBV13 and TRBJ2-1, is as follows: AAGVIQSPRHLIKEKRETATLKCYPIPRHDTVYWYQQGPGQDPQFLISFYEKMQSDKGSIPDRFSAQQFSDYHSELNMSSLELGDSALYFCASRGRGLGDNEQFFGPGTRLTVL.

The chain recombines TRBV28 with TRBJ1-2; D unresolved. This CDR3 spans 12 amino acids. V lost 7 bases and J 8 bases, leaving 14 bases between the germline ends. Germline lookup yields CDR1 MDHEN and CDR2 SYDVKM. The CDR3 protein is CASISGGEGYTF. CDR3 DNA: TGTGCCAGCATTTCCGGAGGAGAAGGCTACACCTTC.

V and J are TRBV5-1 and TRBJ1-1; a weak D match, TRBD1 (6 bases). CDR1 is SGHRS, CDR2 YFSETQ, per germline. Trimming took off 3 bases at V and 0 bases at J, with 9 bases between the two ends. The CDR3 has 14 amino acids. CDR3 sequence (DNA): TGCGCCAGCAGCTCCGACAGGATGAACACTGAAGCTTTCTTT. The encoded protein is CASSSDRMNTEAFF. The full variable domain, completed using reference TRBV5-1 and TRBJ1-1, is KAGVTQTPRYLIKTRGQQVTLSCSPISGHRSVSWYQQTPGQGLQFLFEYFSETQRNKGNFPGRFSGRQFSNSRSEMNVSTLELGDSALYLCASSSDRMNTEAFFGQGTRLTVV.

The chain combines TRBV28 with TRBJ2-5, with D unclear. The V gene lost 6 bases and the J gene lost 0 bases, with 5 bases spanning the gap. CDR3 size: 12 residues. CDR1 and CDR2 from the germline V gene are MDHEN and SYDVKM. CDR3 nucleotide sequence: TGTGCCAGCAGACGGGACCAAGAGACCCAGTACTTC. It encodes CASRRDQETQYF.

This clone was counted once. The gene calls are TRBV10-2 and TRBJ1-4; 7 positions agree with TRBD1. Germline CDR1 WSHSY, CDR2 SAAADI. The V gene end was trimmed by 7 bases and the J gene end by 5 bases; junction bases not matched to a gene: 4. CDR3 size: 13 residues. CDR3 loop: CASKGAENEKLFF. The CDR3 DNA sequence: TGCGCCAGCAAGGGGGCAGAGAATGAAAAACTGTTTTTT.

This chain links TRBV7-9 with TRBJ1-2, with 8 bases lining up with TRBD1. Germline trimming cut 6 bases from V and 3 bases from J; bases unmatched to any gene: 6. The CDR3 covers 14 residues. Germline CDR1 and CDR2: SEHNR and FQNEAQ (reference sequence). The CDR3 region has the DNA TGTGCCAGCAGGCGGGGGACAGGTTACTATGGCTACACCTTC. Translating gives CASRRGTGYYGYTF. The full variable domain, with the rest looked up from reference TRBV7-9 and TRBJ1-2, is DTGVSQNPRHKITKRGQNVTFRCDPISEHNRLYWYRQTLGQGPEFLTYFQNEAQLEKSRLLSDRFSAERPKGSFSTLEIQRTEQGDSAMYLCASRRGTGYYGYTFGSGTRLTVV.

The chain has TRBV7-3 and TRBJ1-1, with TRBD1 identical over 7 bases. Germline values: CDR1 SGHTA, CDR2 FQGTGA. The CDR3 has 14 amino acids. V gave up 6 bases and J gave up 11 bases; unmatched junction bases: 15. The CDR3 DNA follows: TGTGCCAGCAGTTCGGGAGTATCAGGGGGTCGGGCTTTCTTT. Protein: CASSSGVSGGRAFF.

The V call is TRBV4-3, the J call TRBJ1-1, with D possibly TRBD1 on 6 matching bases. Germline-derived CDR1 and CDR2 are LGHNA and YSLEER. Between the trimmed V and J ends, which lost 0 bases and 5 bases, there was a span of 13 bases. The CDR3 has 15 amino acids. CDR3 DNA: TGCGCCAGCAGCCAAGAGGGGGCAGGGAAAACTGAAGCTTTCTTT. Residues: CASSQEGAGKTEAFF.

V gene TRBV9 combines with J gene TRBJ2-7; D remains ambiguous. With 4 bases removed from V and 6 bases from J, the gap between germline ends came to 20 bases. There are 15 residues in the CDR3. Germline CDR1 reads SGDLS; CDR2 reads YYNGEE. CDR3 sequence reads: CASSPQSKVVSEQYF. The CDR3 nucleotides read TGTGCCAGCAGCCCCCAATCTAAAGTGGTATCCGAGCAGTACTTC.

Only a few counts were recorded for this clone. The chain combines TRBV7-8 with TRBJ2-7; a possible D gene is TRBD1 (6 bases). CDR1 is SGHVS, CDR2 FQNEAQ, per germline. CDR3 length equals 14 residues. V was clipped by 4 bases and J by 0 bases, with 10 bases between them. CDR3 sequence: CASSYGQYSYEQYF. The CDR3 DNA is TGTGCCAGCAGCTACGGACAGTACTCCTACGAGCAGTACTTC. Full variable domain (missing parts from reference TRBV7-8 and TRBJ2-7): GAGVSQSPRYKVAKRGQDVALRCDPISGHVSLFWYQQALGQGPEFLTYFQNEAQLDKSGLPSDRFFAERPEGSVSTLKIQRTQQEDSAVYLCASSYGQYSYEQYFGPGTRLTVT.

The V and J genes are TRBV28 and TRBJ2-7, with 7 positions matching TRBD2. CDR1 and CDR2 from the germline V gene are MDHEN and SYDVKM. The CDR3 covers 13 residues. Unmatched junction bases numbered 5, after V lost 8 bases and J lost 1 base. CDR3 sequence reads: CASAGDASYEQYF. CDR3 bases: TGTGCCAGCGCGGGGGATGCGTCCTACGAGCAGTACTTC.

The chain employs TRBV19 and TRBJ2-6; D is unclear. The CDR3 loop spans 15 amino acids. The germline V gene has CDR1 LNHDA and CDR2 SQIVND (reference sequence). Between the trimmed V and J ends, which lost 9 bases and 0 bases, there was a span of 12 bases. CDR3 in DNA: TGTGCCAGCAGTCCCGAAGGCTCTGGGGCCAACGTCCTGACTTTC. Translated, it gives CASSPEGSGANVLTF.

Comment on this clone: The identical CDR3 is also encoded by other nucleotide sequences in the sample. CDR3 coding DNA: TGTGCCAGCTCACCACCGGGAACATACGAGCAGTACTTC. Translated, it gives CASSPPGTYEQYF. V gene TRBV18 combines with J gene TRBJ2-7, with no clear D. This CDR3 has 13 amino acids. V was clipped by 0 bases and J by 4 bases, with 7 bases between them. CDR1 is KGHSH and CDR2 is LQKENI in the germline V gene.